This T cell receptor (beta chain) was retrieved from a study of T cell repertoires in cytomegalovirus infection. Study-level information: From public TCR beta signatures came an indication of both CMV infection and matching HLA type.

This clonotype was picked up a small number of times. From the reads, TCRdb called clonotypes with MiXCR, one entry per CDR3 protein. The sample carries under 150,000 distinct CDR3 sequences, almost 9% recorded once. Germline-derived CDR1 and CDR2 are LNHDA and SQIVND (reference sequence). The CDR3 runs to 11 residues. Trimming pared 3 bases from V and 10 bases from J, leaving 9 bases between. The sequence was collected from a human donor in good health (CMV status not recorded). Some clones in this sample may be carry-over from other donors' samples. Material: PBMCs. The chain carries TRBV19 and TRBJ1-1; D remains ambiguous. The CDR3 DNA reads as TGTGCCAGTAGTATCTATGCTGGAGCTTTCTTT. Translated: CASSIYAGAFF. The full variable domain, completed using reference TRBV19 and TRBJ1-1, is DGGITQSPKYLFRKEGQNVTLSCEQNLNHDAMYWYRQDPGQGLRLIYYSQIVNDFQKGDIAEGYSVSREKKESFPLTVTSAQKNPTAFYLCASSIYAGAFFGQGTRLTVV.